This section outlines one TCR beta chain sequence together with its context. Produced via immunoSEQ multiplex PCR; TCRdb's table is partial and in-frame only. The data show under 95,000 clones, 87% seen once. This sample is part of a study of blood T cell repertoires in COVID-19. The sequence was obtained from a man between 60 and 70 years old with acute or convalescent COVID-19. Input material: peripheral blood.

CDR3 sequence (DNA): TGCGCCAGCAGCCTACAGGGGGCGTTTAGGGACACTGAAGCTTTCTTT. The encoded protein is CASSLQGAFRDTEAFF. V and J are TRBV5-1 and TRBJ1-1; 9 bases are shared with TRBD1. With V trimmed by 4 bases and J by 3 bases, 10 bases remained unmatched. Germline CDR1 is SGHRS and CDR2 is YFSETQ. This CDR3 comprises 16 residues.